This TCR beta chain was captured in a study of cytomegalovirus exposure and HLA in healthy donors. The method was immunoSEQ multiplex PCR; TCRdb's version includes in-frame clones alone and lacks a portion of them. The data contain about 58,000 clones, over 85% of them singletons. The V end was cut by 2 bases, the J end by 9 bases, with 11 bases between. Per the germline V gene, CDR1 is SGHNT and CDR2 is YYREEE (reference sequence). The CDR3 is 12 amino acids. Donors came from a validation cohort of over a hundred subjects, distinct from the first 666-subject cohort. V gene TRBV5-4 combines with J gene TRBJ1-1, with D possibly being TRBD1 (5 bases). The sequence derives from a man aged 18 to 35 in good health and CMV-seronegative. The sample comprised PBMCs. In DNA, the CDR3 is TGTGCCAGCAGCTTAGTACAGGAACAAGCTTTCTTT. Translating it yields CASSLVQEQAFF.